Reported below is one TCR beta chain. Its antigen remains unidentified. The data were obtained in a study of cytomegalovirus exposure and HLA in healthy donors. Study observations and caveats: In a later analysis, an Asian-associated ancestry cluster reportedly showed fewer N-insertions than the roughly 700-donor mean.

This CDR3 comprises 17 residues. Trimming cost V 0 bases and J 1 base, with 15 bases left between them. Germline CDR1 and CDR2: KGHSH and LQKENI. The PCR was carried out with 60 Vbeta primers and 13 Jbeta primers. TCRdb keeps only in-frame clones here, not all; method: immunoSEQ multiplex PCR. The sample has roughly 100,000 clones, around 67% seen once. The specimen was PBMCs. The chain recombines TRBV18 with TRBJ2-5; tentatively, D is TRBD2 (5 bases). The TCR comes from a woman in her 50s in good health and CMV-seronegative. In DNA, the CDR3 is TGTGCCAGCTCACCACCGAATAGCGCTCGGTCCCAAGAGACCCAGTACTTC. Protein product: CASSPPNSARSQETQYF.